These 5 T cell receptor beta chains share one sample of origin, sequenced in a study of blood T cell repertoires in COVID-19. Profiled with immunoSEQ multiplex PCR; TCRdb holds only in-frame clones, not every one. The sample has tens of thousands of clones, about 88% seen once. What was sequenced was peripheral blood. All receptors come from a woman of 80 years or more with active COVID-19.

This rearrangement joins TRBV11-2 to TRBJ1-1; 10 nucleotides agree with TRBD1. This CDR3 region has 13 residues. Trimming took 6 bases from V and 6 from J; bases not matched to a gene: 4. Germline CDR1 reads SGHAT; CDR2 reads FQNNGV. The chain's CDR3 is CASRGQGRAEAFF. The CDR3 DNA is TGTGCCAGCAGGGGACAGGGGCGCGCTGAAGCTTTCTTT.

The rearrangement joins TRBV7-2 to TRBJ2-3; D unresolved. Germline CDR1 SGHTA, CDR2 FQGNSA. The CDR3 runs to 15 residues. V was trimmed by 5 bases and J by 2 bases, leaving 14 bases between them. CDR3 DNA sequence: TGTGCCAGCAGCGCCCGTCGCGGAACCACAGATACGCAGTATTTT. Translation gives CASSARRGTTDTQYF.

The rearrangement links TRBV9 to TRBJ2-5, with unresolved D. Germline assignment: CDR1 SGDLS and CDR2 YYNGEE. The CDR3 contains 14 residues. The V end was cut by 0 bases, the J end by 1 base, with 7 bases between. CDR3 amino acids: CASSVAGSQETQYF. The CDR3 DNA reads TGTGCCAGCAGCGTAGCGGGTAGCCAAGAGACCCAGTACTTC.

This rearrangement joins TRBV10-3 to TRBJ2-7, with D possibly being TRBD1 (5 bases). The V end lost 6 bases, the J end lost 3 bases, and 24 bases lay between the germline ends. The CDR3 consists of 17 residues. Per germline, CDR1 ENHRY and CDR2 SYGVKD. DNA for the CDR3: TGTGCCATCAGCGACCCGACAAGGGGAAGCCCTAACTACGAGCAGTACTTC. This translates into CAISDPTRGSPNYEQYF.

In this sample, this clone turned up once. The V call is TRBV28, the J call TRBJ1-2, with 7 bases that match TRBD1. Per germline, CDR1 MDHEN and CDR2 SYDVKM. J lost 6 bases, V lost 5 bases, and 6 bases had no gene match. This CDR3 region has 13 residues. Written as DNA, the CDR3 is TGTGCCAGCAGTCAGACAGGGTCCAATGGCTACACCTTC. As protein: CASSQTGSNGYTF.